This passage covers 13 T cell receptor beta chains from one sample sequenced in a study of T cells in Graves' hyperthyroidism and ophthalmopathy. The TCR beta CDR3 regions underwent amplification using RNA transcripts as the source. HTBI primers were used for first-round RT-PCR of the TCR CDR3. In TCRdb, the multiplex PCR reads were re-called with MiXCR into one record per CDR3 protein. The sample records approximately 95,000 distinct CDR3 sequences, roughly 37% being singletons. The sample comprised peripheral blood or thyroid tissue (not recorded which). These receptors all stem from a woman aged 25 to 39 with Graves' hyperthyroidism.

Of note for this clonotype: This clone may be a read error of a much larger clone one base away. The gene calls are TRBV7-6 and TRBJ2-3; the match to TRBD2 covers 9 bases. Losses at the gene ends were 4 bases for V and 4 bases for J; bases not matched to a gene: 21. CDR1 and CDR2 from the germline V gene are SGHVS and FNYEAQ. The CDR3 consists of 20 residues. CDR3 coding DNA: TGTGCCAGCAGCTCAAGATCCCCGGGCGGGAGGGACCTCCGGGCAGATACGCAGTATTTT. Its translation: CASSSRSPGGRDLRADTQYF.

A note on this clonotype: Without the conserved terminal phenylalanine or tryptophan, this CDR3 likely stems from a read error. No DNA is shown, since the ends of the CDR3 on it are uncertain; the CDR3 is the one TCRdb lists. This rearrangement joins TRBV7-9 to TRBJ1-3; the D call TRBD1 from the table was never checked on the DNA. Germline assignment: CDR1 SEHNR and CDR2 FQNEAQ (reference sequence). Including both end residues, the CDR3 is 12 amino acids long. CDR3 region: CASSPPGGYRYL.

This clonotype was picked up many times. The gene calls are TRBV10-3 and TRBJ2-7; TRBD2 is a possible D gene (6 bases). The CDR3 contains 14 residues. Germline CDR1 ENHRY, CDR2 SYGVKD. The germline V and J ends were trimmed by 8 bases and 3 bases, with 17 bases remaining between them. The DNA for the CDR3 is TGTGCCATCGGGACTGACAGACGCGACTACGAGCAGTACTTC. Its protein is CAIGTDRRDYEQYF.

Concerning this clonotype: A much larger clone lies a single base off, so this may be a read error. The CDR3 bases are TGTGCCAGCAGCCCCTCGGACTACGAGCGGTACTTC. It codes for CASSPSDYERYF. V usage is TRBV7-9 and J usage is TRBJ2-7, with D tentatively TRBD2 (6 bases). Germline V gives CDR1 SEHNR, CDR2 FQNEAQ (reference sequence). The CDR3 is 12 amino acids.

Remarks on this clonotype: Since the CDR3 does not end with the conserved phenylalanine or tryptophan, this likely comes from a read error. The CDR3 DNA is TGTGCCAGCAGCCGGTACGAGGGACAGGATAATGAAAAACTGTTTTCT. Encoded protein: CASSRYEGQDNEKLFS. V gene TRBV7-6 combines with J gene TRBJ1-4, with 8 bases fitting TRBD1. This CDR3 has 16 amino acids. Germline V CDR1 and CDR2: SGHVS, FNYEAQ. V dropped 5 bases and J dropped 4; count of bases not matched to a gene: 9.

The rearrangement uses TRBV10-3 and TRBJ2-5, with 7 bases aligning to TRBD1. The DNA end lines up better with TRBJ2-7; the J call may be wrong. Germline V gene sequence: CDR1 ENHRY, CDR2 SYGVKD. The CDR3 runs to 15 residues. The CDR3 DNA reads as TGTGCCATCAGTGAGTCGGGACAGACAAGTTACGAGCAGTACTTC. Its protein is CAISESGQTSYEQYF.

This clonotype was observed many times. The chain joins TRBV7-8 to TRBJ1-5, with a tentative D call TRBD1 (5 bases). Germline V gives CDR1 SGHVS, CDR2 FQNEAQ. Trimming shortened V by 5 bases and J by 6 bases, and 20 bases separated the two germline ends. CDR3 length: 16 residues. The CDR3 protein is CASSGGVVPGGQPQHF. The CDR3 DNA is TGTGCCAGCAGCGGAGGAGTGGTCCCGGGGGGTCAGCCCCAGCATTTT.

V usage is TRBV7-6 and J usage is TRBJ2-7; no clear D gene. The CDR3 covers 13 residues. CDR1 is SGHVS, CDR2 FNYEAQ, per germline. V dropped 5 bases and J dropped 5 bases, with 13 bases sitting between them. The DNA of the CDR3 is TGTGCCAGCAGCGCTGGACCAAACCACGAGCAGTACTTC. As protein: CASSAGPNHEQYF.

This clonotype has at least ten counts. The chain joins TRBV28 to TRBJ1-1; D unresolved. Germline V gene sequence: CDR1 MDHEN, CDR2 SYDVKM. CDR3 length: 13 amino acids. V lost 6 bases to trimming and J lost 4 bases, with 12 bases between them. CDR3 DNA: TGTGCCAGCAGCCGCGGGCGGGGCACTGAAGCTTTCTTT. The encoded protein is CASSRGRGTEAFF. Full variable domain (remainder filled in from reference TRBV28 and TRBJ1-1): DVKVTQSSRYLVKRTGEKVFLECVQDMDHENMFWYRQDPGLGLRLIYFSYDVKMKEKGDIPEGYSVSREKKERFSLILESASTNQTSMYLCASSRGRGTEAFFGQGTRLTVV.

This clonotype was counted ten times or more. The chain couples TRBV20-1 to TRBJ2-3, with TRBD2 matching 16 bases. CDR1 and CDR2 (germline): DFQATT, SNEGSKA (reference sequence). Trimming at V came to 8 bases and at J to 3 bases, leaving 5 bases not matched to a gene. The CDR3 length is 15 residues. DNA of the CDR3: TGCAGTCACAGGGGACTAGCGGGAGGGACAGATACGCAGTATTTT. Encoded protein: CSHRGLAGGTDTQYF.

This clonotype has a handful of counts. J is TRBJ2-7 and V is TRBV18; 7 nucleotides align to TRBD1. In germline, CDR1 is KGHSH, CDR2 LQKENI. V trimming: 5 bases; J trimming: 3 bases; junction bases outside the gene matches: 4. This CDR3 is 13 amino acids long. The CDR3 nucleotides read TGTGCCAGCTCAACGGGACAGTACTACGAGCAGTACTTC. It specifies CASSTGQYYEQYF. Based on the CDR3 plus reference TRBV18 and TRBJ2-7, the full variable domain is NAGVMQNPRHLVRRRGQEARLRCSPMKGHSHVYWYRQLPEEGLKFMVYLQKENIIDESGMPKERFSAEFPKEGPSILRIQQVVRGDSAAYFCASSTGQYYEQYFGPGTRLTVT.

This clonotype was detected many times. This chain's CDR3 is CSARDFLFGQGANEQYF. The CDR3 DNA is TGCAGTGCTAGAGATTTCCTATTTGGGCAGGGGGCAAACGAGCAGTACTTC. This rearrangement joins TRBV20-1 to TRBJ2-7, with 8 positions matching TRBD1. This CDR3 comprises 17 residues. The V segment lost 0 bases and the J segment 5 bases; nucleotides outside the gene matches: 15. Germline CDR1 is DFQATT and CDR2 is SNEGSKA (reference sequence).

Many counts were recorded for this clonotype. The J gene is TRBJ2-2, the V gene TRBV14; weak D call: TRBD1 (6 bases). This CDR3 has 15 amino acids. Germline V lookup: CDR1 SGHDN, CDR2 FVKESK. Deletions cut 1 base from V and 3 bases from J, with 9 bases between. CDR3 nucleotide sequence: TGTGCCAGCAGCCAAGGACAGGCCTACACCGGGGAGCTGTTTTTT. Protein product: CASSQGQAYTGELFF.